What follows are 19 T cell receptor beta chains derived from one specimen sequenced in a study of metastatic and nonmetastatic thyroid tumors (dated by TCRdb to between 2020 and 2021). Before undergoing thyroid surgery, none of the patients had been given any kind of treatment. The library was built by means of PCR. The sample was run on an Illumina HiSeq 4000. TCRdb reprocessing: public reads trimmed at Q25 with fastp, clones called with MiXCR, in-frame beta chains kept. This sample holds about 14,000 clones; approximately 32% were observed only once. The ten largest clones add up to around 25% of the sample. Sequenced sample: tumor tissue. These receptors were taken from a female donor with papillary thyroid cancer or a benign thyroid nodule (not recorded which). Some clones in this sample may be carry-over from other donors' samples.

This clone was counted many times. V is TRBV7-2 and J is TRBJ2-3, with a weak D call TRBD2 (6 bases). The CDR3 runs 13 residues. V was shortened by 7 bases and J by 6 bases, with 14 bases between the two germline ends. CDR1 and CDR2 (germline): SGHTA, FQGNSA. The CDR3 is CASKLFGGDTQYF. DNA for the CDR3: TGTGCCAGCAAACTCTTTGGGGGGGATACGCAGTATTTT.

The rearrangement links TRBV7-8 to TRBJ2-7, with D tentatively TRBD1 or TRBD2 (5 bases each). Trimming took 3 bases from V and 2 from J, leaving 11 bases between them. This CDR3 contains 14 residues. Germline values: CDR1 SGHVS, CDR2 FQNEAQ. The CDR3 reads CASSFGDPPYEQYF. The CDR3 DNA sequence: TGTGCCAGCAGCTTCGGGGACCCCCCCTACGAGCAGTACTTC.

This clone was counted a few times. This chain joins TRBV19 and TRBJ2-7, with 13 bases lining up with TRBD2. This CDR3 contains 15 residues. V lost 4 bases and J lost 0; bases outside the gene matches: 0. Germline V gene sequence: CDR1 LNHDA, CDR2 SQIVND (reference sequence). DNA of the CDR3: TGTGCCAGTAGTAGGACTAGCGGGAGCTCCTACGAGCAGTACTTC. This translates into CASSRTSGSSYEQYF.

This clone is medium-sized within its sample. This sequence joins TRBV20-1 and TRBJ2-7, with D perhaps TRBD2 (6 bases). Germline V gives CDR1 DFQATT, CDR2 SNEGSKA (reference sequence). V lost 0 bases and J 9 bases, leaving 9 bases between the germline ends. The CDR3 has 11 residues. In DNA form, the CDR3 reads TGCAGTGCTAGAGATCAGCGGGCGCAGTACTTC. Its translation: CSARDQRAQYF.

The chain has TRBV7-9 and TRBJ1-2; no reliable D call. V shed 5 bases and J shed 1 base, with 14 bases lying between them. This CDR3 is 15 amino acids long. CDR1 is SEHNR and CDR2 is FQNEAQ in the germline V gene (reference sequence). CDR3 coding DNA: TGTGCCAGCAGCCCCGACAAGGGTAATAACTATGGCTACACCTTC. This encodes CASSPDKGNNYGYTF.

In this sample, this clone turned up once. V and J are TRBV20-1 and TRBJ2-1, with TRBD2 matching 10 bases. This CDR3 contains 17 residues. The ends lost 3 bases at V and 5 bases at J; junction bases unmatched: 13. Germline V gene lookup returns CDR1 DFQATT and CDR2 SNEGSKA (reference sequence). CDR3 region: CSASRLAGASENNEQFF. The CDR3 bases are TGCAGTGCTAGCCGACTAGCGGGCGCCTCTGAGAACAATGAGCAGTTCTTC.

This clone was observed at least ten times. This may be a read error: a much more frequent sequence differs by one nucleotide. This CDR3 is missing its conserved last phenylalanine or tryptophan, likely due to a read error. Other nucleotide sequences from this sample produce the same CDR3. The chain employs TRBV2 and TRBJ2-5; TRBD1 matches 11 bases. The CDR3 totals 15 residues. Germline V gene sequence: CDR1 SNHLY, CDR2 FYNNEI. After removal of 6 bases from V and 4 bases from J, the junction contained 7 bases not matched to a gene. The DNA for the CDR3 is TGTGCCAGCAGCCTGGACAGGGGGCGAGGAGAGACCCAGTACGTC. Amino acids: CASSLDRGRGETQYV.

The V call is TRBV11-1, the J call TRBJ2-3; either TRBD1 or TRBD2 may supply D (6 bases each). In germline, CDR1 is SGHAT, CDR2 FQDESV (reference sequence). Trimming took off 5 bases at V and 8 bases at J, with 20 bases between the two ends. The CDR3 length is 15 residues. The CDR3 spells CASSPNPGARGTQYF. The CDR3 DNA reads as TGTGCCAGCAGCCCTAACCCGGGGGCGAGAGGTACGCAGTATTTT.

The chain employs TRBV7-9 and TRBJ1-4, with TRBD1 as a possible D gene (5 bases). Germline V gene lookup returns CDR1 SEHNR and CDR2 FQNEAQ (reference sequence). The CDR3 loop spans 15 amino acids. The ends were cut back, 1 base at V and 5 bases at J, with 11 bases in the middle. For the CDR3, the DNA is TGTGCCAGCAGCTTAGGGGGCACTAGGAATGAAAAACTGTTTTTT. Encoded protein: CASSLGGTRNEKLFF.

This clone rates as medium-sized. The CDR3 DNA reads TGTGCCAGCAGCGACAGGGACAGGTACCTCCGGGAGCTGTTTTTT. Amino acids: CASSDRDRYLRELFF. The chain is built from TRBV6-1 and TRBJ2-2; TRBD1 aligns across 8 bases. CDR3 length: 15 amino acids. After removal of 6 bases from V and 9 bases from J, the junction contained 12 bases not matched to a gene. Germline V lookup: CDR1 MNHNS, CDR2 SASEGT.

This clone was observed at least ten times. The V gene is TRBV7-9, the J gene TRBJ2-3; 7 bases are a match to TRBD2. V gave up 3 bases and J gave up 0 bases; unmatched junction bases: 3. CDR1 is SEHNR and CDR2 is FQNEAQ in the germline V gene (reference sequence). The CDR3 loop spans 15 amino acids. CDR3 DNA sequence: TGTGCCAGCAGCTTTAGCGGGCTTAGCACAGATACGCAGTATTTT. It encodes CASSFSGLSTDTQYF.

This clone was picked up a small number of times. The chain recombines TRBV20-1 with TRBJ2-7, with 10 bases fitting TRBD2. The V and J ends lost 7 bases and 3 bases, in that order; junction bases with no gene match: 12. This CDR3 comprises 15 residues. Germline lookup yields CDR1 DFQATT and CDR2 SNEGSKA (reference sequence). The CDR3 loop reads CSVDTTSGFNYEQYF. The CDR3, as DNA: TGCAGTGTAGACACGACTAGCGGGTTCAACTACGAGCAGTACTTC.

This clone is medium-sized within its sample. The CDR3 sequence is CASSLTTRSGQGAKYEQYF. CDR3 nucleotides: TGTGCCAGCAGCTTAACAACGCGGTCGGGACAGGGGGCGAAGTACGAGCAGTACTTC. The chain combines TRBV7-3 with TRBJ2-7; 12 bases are shared with TRBD1. The CDR3 contains 19 residues. The germline V gene has CDR1 SGHTA and CDR2 FQGTGA. The V and J ends lost 0 bases and 4 bases, in that order; junction bases with no gene match: 13.

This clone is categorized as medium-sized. The CDR3, as DNA: TGTGCCAGCAGCCTTGGTGGGAGTAACTATGGCTACACCTTC. Translation: CASSLGGSNYGYTF. The chain is built from TRBV5-6 and TRBJ1-2; D remains ambiguous. With 4 bases removed from V and 1 base from J, the gap between germline ends came to 11 bases. Germline CDR1 and CDR2: SGHDT and YYEEEE. The CDR3 covers 14 residues.

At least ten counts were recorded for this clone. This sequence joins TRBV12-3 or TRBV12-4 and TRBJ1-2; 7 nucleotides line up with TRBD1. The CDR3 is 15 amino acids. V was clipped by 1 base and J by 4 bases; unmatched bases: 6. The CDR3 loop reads CASSLVDRRGYGYTF. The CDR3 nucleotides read TGTGCCAGCAGTTTAGTGGACAGGAGAGGCTATGGCTACACCTTC.

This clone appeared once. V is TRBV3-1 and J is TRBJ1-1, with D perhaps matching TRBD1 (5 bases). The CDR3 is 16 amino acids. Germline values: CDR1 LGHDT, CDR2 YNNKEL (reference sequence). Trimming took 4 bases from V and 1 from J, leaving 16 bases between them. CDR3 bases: TGTGCCAGCAGCCTCCTGGGTGGGGGGTGGAACACTGAAGCTTTCTTT. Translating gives CASSLLGGGWNTEAFF.

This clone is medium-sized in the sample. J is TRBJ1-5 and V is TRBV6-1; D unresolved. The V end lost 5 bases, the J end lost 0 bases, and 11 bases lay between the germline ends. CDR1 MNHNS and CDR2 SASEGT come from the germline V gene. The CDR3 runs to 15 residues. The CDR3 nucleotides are TGTGCCAGCAGTTCAGACGGATATAGCAATCAGCCCCAGCATTTT. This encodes CASSSDGYSNQPQHF.

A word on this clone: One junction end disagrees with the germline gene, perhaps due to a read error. DNA for the CDR3: TGTGCCAGCAGATTAGTCACAGATACGCAGTATTTT. This codes for CASRLVTDTQYF. The gene calls are TRBV11-3 and TRBJ2-3; D not resolved. From germline, CDR1 is SGHNT and CDR2 YENEEA. The CDR3 runs 12 residues.

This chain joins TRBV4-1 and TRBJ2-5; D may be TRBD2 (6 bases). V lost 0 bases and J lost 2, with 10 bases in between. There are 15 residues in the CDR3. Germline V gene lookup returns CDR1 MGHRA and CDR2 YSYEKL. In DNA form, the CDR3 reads TGCGCCAGCAGCCAAGAAGCTAGCGCGCAAGAGACCCAGTACTTC. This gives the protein CASSQEASAQETQYF.